This passage covers 22 T cell receptor beta chains from one sample sequenced in a study of T cell responses to AZD1222 COVID-19 vaccine. Produced via immunoSEQ multiplex PCR; TCRdb's table is partial and in-frame only. Among about 120,000 clones listed, 80% to 90% were seen once. The source was peripheral blood, collected on day 0 of AZD1222 vaccination. These receptors all stem from an adult in good health.

J is TRBJ1-5 and V is TRBV19, with a tentative D call TRBD1 (6 bases). The V end lost 3 bases, the J end lost 2 bases, and 20 bases lay between the germline ends. This CDR3 has 18 residues. Germline V gives CDR1 LNHDA, CDR2 SQIVND (reference sequence). The CDR3 nucleotides read TGTGCCAGTAGTATGGGCTCTGGGGGGGGCATTCGCAATCAGCCCCAGCATTTT. Protein sequence: CASSMGSGGGIRNQPQHF. Complete variable domain (other parts from reference TRBV19 and TRBJ1-5): DGGITQSPKYLFRKEGQNVTLSCEQNLNHDAMYWYRQDPGQGLRLIYYSQIVNDFQKGDIAEGYSVSREKKESFPLTVTSAQKNPTAFYLCASSMGSGGGIRNQPQHFGDGTRLSIL.

The chain couples TRBV10-3 to TRBJ2-3; D is possibly TRBD2 (5 bases). The CDR3 totals 14 residues. From germline, CDR1 is ENHRY and CDR2 SYGVKD. V was shortened by 2 bases and J by 4 bases, with 10 bases between the two germline ends. The CDR3, as DNA: TGTGCCATCAGTGAGCGGGGTCGTCCAGATACGCAGTATTTT. Amino acids: CAISERGRPDTQYF.

The chain carries TRBV11-3 and TRBJ2-7; D is unclear. This CDR3 comprises 13 residues. The V gene's germline CDR1 is SGHNT and CDR2 YENEEA. Trimming stripped 5 bases from V and 1 base from J, with 9 bases between. This CDR3 reads CASSTTESYEQYF. CDR3 DNA sequence: TGTGCCAGCAGCACGACGGAGTCCTACGAGCAGTACTTC.

The CDR3 bases are TGTGCCAGTAGTTTTAGACAGGCTGAGTATGGCTACACCTTC. This encodes CASSFRQAEYGYTF. The V call is TRBV19, the J call TRBJ1-2, with D possibly matching TRBD1 (6 bases). In germline, CDR1 is LNHDA, CDR2 SQIVND (reference sequence). This CDR3 comprises 14 residues. V lost 5 bases and J 5 bases, leaving 15 bases between the germline ends.

CDR3 nucleotide sequence: TGCGCCAGCAGCCAAGTTGGAGGGAAGGGGAGCGGGGGCACTGAAGCTTTCTTT. This gives the protein CASSQVGGKGSGGTEAFF. The gene calls are TRBV4-1 and TRBJ1-1, with a possible D match to TRBD1 (5 bases). From germline, CDR1 is MGHRA and CDR2 YSYEKL. The CDR3 covers 18 residues. The V and J ends lost 1 base and 4 bases respectively, with 22 bases between them.

The gene calls are TRBV9 and TRBJ1-2; D may be TRBD1 (5 bases). The CDR3 is 17 residues long. V was clipped by 0 bases and J by 3 bases, with 18 bases between them. In germline, CDR1 is SGDLS, CDR2 YYNGEE. The CDR3 nucleotides are TGTGCCAGCAGCGTAGGCCTCGCTGGAGGGGCAGACTATGGCTACACCTTC. Its translation: CASSVGLAGGADYGYTF. Looking up the rest from reference TRBV9 and TRBJ1-2 gives the full variable domain: DSGVTQTPKHLITATGQRVTLRCSPRSGDLSVYWYQQSLDQGLQFLIQYYNGEERAKGNILERFSAQQFPDLHSELNLSSLELGDSALYFCASSVGLAGGADYGYTFGSGTRLTVV.

V gene TRBV7-3 combines with J gene TRBJ2-5; 8 bases are a match to TRBD1. V shed 5 bases, J shed 4 bases, and the junction held 6 bases outside the gene matches. This CDR3 has 14 residues. Germline V gene data show CDR1 as SGHTA and CDR2 as FQGTGA. The CDR3: CASSEGQGGETQYF. CDR3 nucleotide sequence: TGTGCCAGCAGCGAAGGACAGGGTGGAGAGACCCAGTACTTC.

The chain recombines TRBV7-9 with TRBJ1-3; D may be TRBD1 (6 bases). Trimming removed 7 bases from V and 1 base from J, with 17 bases in between. The CDR3 length is 16 residues. The germline V gene encodes CDR1 SEHNR and CDR2 FQNEAQ (reference sequence). The CDR3 bases are TGTGCCAGCACCAAGGGGGGACAAGTTTCTGGAAACACCATATATTTT. Amino acid sequence: CASTKGGQVSGNTIYF.

The chain has TRBV27 and TRBJ2-7; 8 nucleotides match TRBD2. CDR1 is MNHEY, CDR2 SMNVEV, per germline (reference sequence). The V and J ends lost 3 bases and 3 bases, in that order; junction bases with no gene match: 4. There are 14 residues in the CDR3. CDR3 protein: CASSFSGSSYEQYF. CDR3 DNA sequence: TGTGCCAGCAGTTTCAGCGGGAGCAGCTACGAGCAGTACTTC.

This clone was detected only once. This rearrangement joins TRBV10-3 to TRBJ1-3; the D gene is possibly TRBD1 (5 bases). The CDR3 runs to 12 residues. In germline, CDR1 is ENHRY, CDR2 SYGVKD. V lost 11 bases and J 4 bases, leaving 12 bases between the germline ends. The CDR3 region has the DNA TGTGCCCTCCTCAAGGGGGGAAACACCATATATTTT. As protein: CALLKGGNTIYF.

The rearrangement links TRBV10-3 to TRBJ1-1; 10 bases agree with TRBD1. The V and J ends lost 6 bases and 2 bases, in that order; junction bases with no gene match: 9. Germline lookup yields CDR1 ENHRY and CDR2 SYGVKD. This CDR3 is 16 amino acids long. The CDR3 nucleotides are TGTGCCATCAGGCGGGGACAGGGGATTGAAAACACTGAAGCTTTCTTT. It yields the protein CAIRRGQGIENTEAFF.

The chain has TRBV29-1 and TRBJ2-7, with TRBD2 matching 13 bases. Germline lookup yields CDR1 SQVTM and CDR2 ANQGSEA. Germline trimming cut 7 bases from V and 6 bases from J; bases unmatched to any gene: 9. The CDR3 has 14 amino acids. The DNA of the CDR3 is TGCAGCGCTAGGGGACTAGCGGGAAAGAGCGAGCAGTACTTC. This encodes CSARGLAGKSEQYF.

V usage is TRBV10-3 and J usage is TRBJ2-5; 11 nucleotides match TRBD1. The CDR3 is 15 amino acids. Germline loops: CDR1 ENHRY, CDR2 SYGVKD. With 6 bases clipped from V and 5 bases from J, the junction kept 8 bases outside the gene matches. The CDR3 reads CAIRGQGAKGETQYF. Here the CDR3 DNA reads TGTGCCATCAGAGGACAGGGGGCGAAAGGGGAGACCCAGTACTTC.

This sequence joins TRBV19 and TRBJ1-4, with a weak D call TRBD1 (6 bases). CDR1 and CDR2 from the germline V gene are LNHDA and SQIVND (reference sequence). With 4 bases removed from V and 3 bases from J, the gap between germline ends came to 15 bases. This CDR3 is 16 amino acids long. CDR3 protein: CASSRHRDTSNEKLFF. CDR3 DNA sequence: TGTGCCAGTAGTAGACACCGGGACACGTCTAATGAAAAACTGTTTTTT.

The chain joins TRBV29-1 to TRBJ2-2; D is ambiguous. The V end was cut by 4 bases, the J end by 0 bases, with 6 bases between. Germline V lookup: CDR1 SQVTM, CDR2 ANQGSEA. There are 13 residues in the CDR3. CDR3: CSVGQTNTGELFF. The CDR3 region has the DNA TGCAGCGTTGGCCAGACGAACACCGGGGAGCTGTTTTTT.

This clone was counted between two and nine times. This chain's CDR3 is CASSVGLAGELFF. CDR3 bases: TGTGCCAGCAGCGTGGGGCTAGCGGGGGAGCTGTTTTTT. This chain links TRBV9 with TRBJ2-2; a possible D gene is TRBD2 (6 bases). The V end was cut by 2 bases, the J end by 8 bases, with 10 bases between. Germline CDR1 is SGDLS and CDR2 is YYNGEE. CDR3 length equals 13 residues.

The chain recombines TRBV28 with TRBJ1-1; no clear D gene. Between the trimmed V and J ends, which lost 3 bases and 0 bases, there was a span of 23 bases. Germline CDR1 is MDHEN and CDR2 is SYDVKM. CDR3 length: 19 residues. The CDR3 here is CASSFLGPSPGVLNTEAFF. In DNA form, the CDR3 reads TGTGCCAGCAGTTTCTTGGGCCCCAGCCCGGGTGTATTGAACACTGAAGCTTTCTTT. Filled out from reference TRBV28 and TRBJ1-1, the complete variable domain reads DVKVTQSSRYLVKRTGEKVFLECVQDMDHENMFWYRQDPGLGLRLIYFSYDVKMKEKGDIPEGYSVSREKKERFSLILESASTNQTSMYLCASSFLGPSPGVLNTEAFFGQGTRLTVV.

This clone was recorded once. V is TRBV10-2 and J is TRBJ2-7; D is possibly TRBD2 (5 bases). The CDR3 consists of 14 residues. The V gene lost 2 bases and the J gene lost 4 bases, with 12 bases spanning the gap. CDR1 is WSHSY and CDR2 is SAAADI in the germline V gene. CDR3 coding DNA: TGCGCCAGCAGTGAGAGGCCCGGCGGGTACGAGCAGTACTTC. Translating it yields CASSERPGGYEQYF.

This chain links TRBV6-1 with TRBJ1-4; 8 nucleotides line up with TRBD1. This CDR3 contains 16 residues. The J segment lost 9 bases and the V segment lost 2 bases, leaving 11 bases of the junction unmatched. Germline V gene data show CDR1 as MNHNS and CDR2 as SASEGT. CDR3 nucleotide sequence: TGTGCCAGCAGTGAAACAGGGGGGCACGGCCCTCAAAAACTGTTTTTT. This encodes CASSETGGHGPQKLFF.

The chain has TRBV28 and TRBJ1-1; tentative D call: TRBD1 (5 bases). Trimming took off 2 bases at V and 6 bases at J, with 16 bases between the two ends. Germline CDR1 reads MDHEN; CDR2 reads SYDVKM. The CDR3 totals 15 residues. CDR3 sequence: CASSLAEGVSAEAFF. Here the CDR3 DNA reads TGTGCCAGCAGTTTAGCTGAAGGGGTATCGGCTGAAGCTTTCTTT.

The V and J genes are TRBV18 and TRBJ1-2; no firm D call. Per germline, CDR1 KGHSH and CDR2 LQKENI. The CDR3 is 14 residues long. Trimming stripped 1 base from V and 8 bases from J, with 14 bases between. The CDR3 sequence is CASSPLDQSQGYTF. For the CDR3, the DNA is TGTGCCAGCTCACCACTTGACCAGAGCCAGGGCTACACCTTC.

The chain couples TRBV4-3 to TRBJ2-7; possibly TRBD2 for D (5 bases). Trimming cost V 0 bases and J 6 bases, with 12 bases left between them. The CDR3 contains 14 residues. Germline V lookup: CDR1 LGHNA, CDR2 YSLEER. The CDR3 coding sequence is TGCGCCAGCAGCCAAGACCAGGTAGGAGGCGAGCAGTACTTC. It specifies CASSQDQVGGEQYF.